One sample yielded the 27 T cell receptor beta chains listed below, sequenced in a study of CD8+ T cells in alopecia areata. As to treatment: oral pan-JAK inhibitor, 5-10 mg twice daily. It was cDNA, reverse transcribed from extracted RNA, that served as the sequencing template. Data came from immunoSEQ multiplex PCR; TCRdb stores just in-frame clones and leaves some out. This table holds 200,000 to 250,000 clones, 50% to 70% found once. Sample: CD4+ T cells sorted from blood, taken at week 4, from a patient treated with tofacitinib. Receptors were obtained from a human donor with alopecia areata.

The chain is built from TRBV7-7 and TRBJ2-2; D is perhaps TRBD1 (5 bases). The CDR3 consists of 13 residues. The germline V gene encodes CDR1 SSHAT and CDR2 FNYEAQ (reference sequence). The V gene lost 5 bases and the J gene lost 6 bases, with 10 bases spanning the gap. CDR3 bases: TGTGCCAGCAGCGGCAGGGTCTCCGGGGAGCTGTTTTTT. It encodes CASSGRVSGELFF.

The CDR3 DNA follows: TGTGCCTCCCAAGACAGGAGCAATCAGCCCCAGCATTTT. Encoded protein: CASQDRSNQPQHF. V usage is TRBV30 and J usage is TRBJ1-5; D might be TRBD1 (6 bases). Trimming pared 7 bases from V and 1 base from J, leaving 11 bases between. From germline, CDR1 is GTSNPN and CDR2 SVGIG (reference sequence). This CDR3 is 13 amino acids long. Supplemented by reference TRBV30 and TRBJ1-5, the full variable domain reads SQTIHQWPATLVQPVGSPLSLECTVEGTSNPNLYWYRQAAGRGLQLLFYSVGIGQISSEVPQNLSASRPQDRQFILSSKKLLLSDSGFYLCASQDRSNQPQHFGDGTRLSIL.

The CDR3 loop reads CAWSAYTGGEQYF. The DNA of the CDR3 is TGTGCCTGGAGTGCGTACACAGGAGGCGAGCAGTACTTC. J is TRBJ2-7 and V is TRBV30; either TRBD1 or TRBD2 may fit D (5 bases each). The germline V gene encodes CDR1 GTSNPN and CDR2 SVGIG (reference sequence). V was clipped by 1 base and J by 6 bases, with 13 bases between them. The length of the CDR3 is 13 residues. Drawing the rest from reference TRBV30 and TRBJ2-7, the complete variable domain is SQTIHQWPATLVQPVGSPLSLECTVEGTSNPNLYWYRQAAGRGLQLLFYSVGIGQISSEVPQNLSASRPQDRQFILSSKKLLLSDSGFYLCAWSAYTGGEQYFGPGTRLTVT.

The V call is TRBV11-2, the J call TRBJ1-1, with 10 bases lining up with TRBD1. V trimming: 1 base; J trimming: 10 bases; junction bases outside the gene matches: 6. The CDR3 runs to 14 residues. Germline V gene lookup returns CDR1 SGHAT and CDR2 FQNNGV. CDR3 region: CASSLVPGQGGAFF. For the CDR3, the DNA is TGTGCCAGCAGCTTAGTCCCCGGACAGGGGGGAGCTTTCTTT.

With regard to this clone: Its ends do not fully match the called genes, so a read error is possible. J is TRBJ2-1 and V is TRBV13, with D perhaps matching TRBD1 (6 bases). Per germline, CDR1 PRHDT and CDR2 FYEKMQ (reference sequence). CDR3 length: 15 residues. The chain's CDR3 is CASSLGGQSYNEQFF. The DNA for the CDR3 is TGTGCCAGCAGCCTAGGGGGACAATCCTACAATGAGCAGTTCTTC.

In this sample, this clone turned up a few times. The J gene is TRBJ2-1, the V gene TRBV15, with a possible D match to TRBD1 (5 bases). CDR3 length: 15 amino acids. CDR1 is LNHNV, CDR2 YYDKDF, per germline (reference sequence). Trimming cost V 1 base and J 7 bases, with 14 bases left between them. The CDR3 spells CATSRGVPAGNEQFF. The CDR3 DNA is TGTGCCACCAGCAGAGGAGTCCCCGCAGGGAATGAGCAGTTCTTC.

This clone was recorded a few times. The chain joins TRBV19 to TRBJ2-1, with a tentative D call TRBD2 (7 bases). Trimming shortened V by 5 bases and J by 4 bases, and 18 bases separated the two germline ends. The germline V gene encodes CDR1 LNHDA and CDR2 SQIVND (reference sequence). This CDR3 has 16 residues. CDR3 sequence: CASSLLGLGGYNEQFF. The CDR3 DNA is TGTGCCAGTAGTCTTCTAGGACTAGGGGGTTACAATGAGCAGTTCTTC.

The rearrangement links TRBV6-5 to TRBJ2-3; no clear D. The germline gives CDR1 MNHEY, CDR2 SVGAGI. The CDR3 spans 11 residues. The germline V and J ends were trimmed by 6 bases and 3 bases, with 4 bases remaining between them. The CDR3 loop is CASRFTDTQYF. In nucleotides, the CDR3 is TGTGCCAGCAGATTTACAGATACGCAGTATTTT.

The chain has TRBV29-1 and TRBJ1-2; 8 nucleotides align to TRBD1. The V gene's germline CDR1 is SQVTM and CDR2 ANQGSEA. CDR3 size: 14 residues. Trimming removed 0 bases from V and 8 bases from J; junction bases left unmatched: 8. CDR3 residues: CSVEEPGGARGYTF. CDR3 in DNA: TGCAGCGTTGAAGAACCAGGGGGCGCAAGGGGCTACACCTTC.

As concerns this clone: The sample contains more than one DNA sequence encoding this CDR3. This chain links TRBV5-1 with TRBJ2-3; no reliable D call. V was shortened by 3 bases and J by 0 bases, with 2 bases between the two germline ends. The CDR3 spans 12 residues. CDR1 is SGHRS, CDR2 YFSETQ, per germline. CDR3 bases: TGCGCCAGCAGCTCTAGCACAGATACGCAGTATTTT. Protein product: CASSSSTDTQYF.

The sample holds one count of this clone. This chain connects TRBV5-1 to TRBJ2-1, with D perhaps TRBD1 (6 bases). V was shortened by 6 bases and J by 4 bases, with 26 bases between the two germline ends. Germline V gene data show CDR1 as SGHRS and CDR2 as YFSETQ. The CDR3 totals 18 residues. The CDR3 sequence: CASIWTAKAPQRYNEQFF. CDR3 coding DNA: TGCGCCAGCATATGGACAGCTAAAGCCCCACAGAGATACAATGAGCAGTTCTTC.

The chain recombines TRBV4-3 with TRBJ2-7; 12 bases are a match to TRBD1. CDR3 length: 16 residues. With V trimmed by 0 bases and J by 4 bases, 4 bases remained unmatched. Germline V gives CDR1 LGHNA, CDR2 YSLEER. Here the CDR3 reads CASSQDPGQGAYEQYF. CDR3 DNA sequence: TGCGCCAGCAGCCAAGACCCGGGACAGGGGGCATACGAGCAGTACTTC.

The genes are TRBV29-1 and TRBJ1-1; a weak D match, TRBD1 (5 bases). Germline CDR1 reads SQVTM; CDR2 reads ANQGSEA. V lost 3 bases, J lost 4 bases, and 15 bases lay in between. The CDR3 contains 14 residues. The DNA of the CDR3 is TGCAGCGTTGAGGGCGCCTGGGGGGGCACTGAAGCTTTCTTT. Translating gives CSVEGAWGGTEAFF.

DNA of the CDR3: TGTGCCTGGAGTAGAGGGCAGGCCCGTCAGCCCCAGCATTTT. This sequence encodes CAWSRGQARQPQHF. This chain links TRBV30 with TRBJ1-5; no clear D. Trimming removed 2 bases at V and 6 bases at J, with 14 bases between. The CDR3 covers 14 residues. Per the germline V gene, CDR1 is GTSNPN and CDR2 is SVGIG (reference sequence).

This clone has a handful of counts. The rearrangement links TRBV5-1 to TRBJ1-4; unclear D gene. The CDR3 extends over 15 amino acids. Germline CDR1 SGHRS, CDR2 YFSETQ. Trimming pared 4 bases from V and 6 bases from J, leaving 16 bases between. The CDR3 spells CASSPRTLADEKLFF. Written as DNA, the CDR3 is TGCGCCAGCAGCCCACGGACCCTAGCGGATGAAAAACTGTTTTTT.

This sequence joins TRBV9 and TRBJ2-5; 7 bases fit TRBD1. The germline V gene encodes CDR1 SGDLS and CDR2 YYNGEE. The CDR3 loop spans 14 amino acids. Trimming removed 3 bases from V and 5 bases from J; junction bases left unmatched: 7. Here the CDR3 DNA reads TGTGCCAGCAGCGAAAGACAGGGCGAGGAGACCCAGTACTTC. Translated: CASSERQGEETQYF.

This clone was found a few times. In DNA, the CDR3 is TGCAGCGTTGAAGACGGGGGGACAGACGGCCGCGAGCAGTACTTC. This sequence encodes CSVEDGGTDGREQYF. V is TRBV29-1 and J is TRBJ2-7; D is possibly TRBD1 or TRBD2 (7 bases each). CDR1 is SQVTM and CDR2 is ANQGSEA in the germline V gene. This CDR3 spans 15 amino acids. The ends were cut back, 0 bases at V and 6 bases at J, with 18 bases in the middle.

This chain links TRBV15 with TRBJ2-3; 8 bases fit TRBD1. Per the germline V gene, CDR1 is LNHNV and CDR2 is YYDKDF (reference sequence). This CDR3 has 17 residues. V shed 0 bases, J shed 5 bases, and the junction held 10 bases outside the gene matches. CDR3 in DNA: TGTGCCACCAGCAGAGATCCCGGACAGGGAGACGTAGATACGCAGTATTTT. As protein: CATSRDPGQGDVDTQYF.

This clone was recorded a few times. This chain connects TRBV4-3 to TRBJ1-5; 8 nucleotides align to TRBD1. The J segment lost 5 bases and the V segment lost 3 bases, leaving 0 bases of the junction unmatched. Germline CDR1 is LGHNA and CDR2 is YSLEER. CDR3 size: 13 residues. The CDR3 loop reads CASSQTGDQPQHF. The CDR3, as DNA: TGCGCCAGCAGCCAGACAGGGGATCAGCCCCAGCATTTT.

The chain combines TRBV29-1 with TRBJ1-1, with D perhaps TRBD1 (5 bases). The CDR3 spans 11 residues. CDR1 is SQVTM and CDR2 is ANQGSEA in the germline V gene. The V and J ends lost 1 base and 11 bases respectively, with 11 bases between them. The CDR3 bases are TGCAGCGTTGAAGGGCCAGAGGGGGCTTTCTTT. Protein product: CSVEGPEGAFF.

The chain is built from TRBV29-1 and TRBJ2-3; D could derive from TRBD1 or TRBD2 (5 bases each). The length of the CDR3 is 11 residues. The V end was cut by 6 bases, the J end by 4 bases, with 8 bases between. Germline V gene sequence: CDR1 SQVTM, CDR2 ANQGSEA. The CDR3 is CSVGTPDTQYF. Written as DNA, the CDR3 is TGCAGCGTCGGGACGCCAGATACGCAGTATTTT.

CDR3 coding DNA: TGTGCCACCAGCAGGGAGGGCGAGCAGTACTTC. It yields the protein CATSREGEQYF. V is TRBV15 and J is TRBJ2-7; D is possibly TRBD2 (6 bases). Germline V gene data show CDR1 as LNHNV and CDR2 as YYDKDF (reference sequence). This CDR3 has 11 residues. The V end was cut by 3 bases, the J end by 6 bases, with 6 bases between. Using reference TRBV15 and TRBJ2-7 for the parts outside the CDR3, the full variable domain is DAMVIQNPRYQVTQFGKPVTLSCSQTLNHNVMYWYQQKSSQAPKLLFHYYDKDFNNEADTPDNFQSRRPNTSFCFLDIRSPGLGDTAMYLCATSREGEQYFGPGTRLTVT.

Only one count was recorded for this clone. V usage is TRBV7-8 and J usage is TRBJ2-7, with 9 bases lining up with TRBD1. The CDR3 has 15 residues. The V gene end was trimmed by 5 bases and the J gene end by 1 base; junction bases not matched to a gene: 6. Germline CDR1 and CDR2: SGHVS and FQNEAQ. Written as DNA, the CDR3 is TGTGCCAGCAGCGAGTACGGGACAGGGTCCTACGAGCAGTACTTC. This sequence encodes CASSEYGTGSYEQYF.

This clone is a singleton in its sample. J is TRBJ1-2 and V is TRBV20-1; D uncertain. The CDR3 runs to 11 residues. Germline loops: CDR1 DFQATT, CDR2 SNEGSKA (reference sequence). Trimming removed 8 bases at V and 6 bases at J, with 13 bases between. The CDR3 sequence is CSPSRVDGYTF. Here the CDR3 DNA reads TGCAGTCCCTCTAGGGTGGATGGCTACACCTTC.

The chain uses TRBV6-1 and TRBJ2-4; the D gene could be TRBD1 or TRBD2 (6 bases each). Trimming left V 2 bases short and J 3 bases short, with 14 bases between. CDR1 is MNHNS, CDR2 SASEGT, per germline. CDR3 size: 16 residues. CDR3 DNA sequence: TGTGCCAGCAGTGAACTGGGGGGCCTTGACAAAAACATTCAGTACTTC. Protein: CASSELGGLDKNIQYF.

The chain carries TRBV30 and TRBJ2-4, with 8 nucleotides matching TRBD2. In germline, CDR1 is GTSNPN, CDR2 SVGIG (reference sequence). This CDR3 is built from 15 residues. V dropped 5 bases and J dropped 8; count of bases not matched to a gene: 14. The CDR3 DNA reads as TGTGCCTGGGCCGGTAAGGGACTAGAGGGAGACATTCAGTACTTC. Translating it yields CAWAGKGLEGDIQYF.

This clone was detected many times. The chain joins TRBV18 to TRBJ1-1, with D perhaps matching TRBD1 (5 bases). The CDR3 contains 13 residues. Germline CDR1 is KGHSH and CDR2 is LQKENI. V lost 3 bases to trimming and J lost 5 bases, with 10 bases between them. The CDR3, as DNA: TGTGCCAGCTCACCCCTGGGGGGTACTGAAGCTTTCTTT. It translates to CASSPLGGTEAFF.